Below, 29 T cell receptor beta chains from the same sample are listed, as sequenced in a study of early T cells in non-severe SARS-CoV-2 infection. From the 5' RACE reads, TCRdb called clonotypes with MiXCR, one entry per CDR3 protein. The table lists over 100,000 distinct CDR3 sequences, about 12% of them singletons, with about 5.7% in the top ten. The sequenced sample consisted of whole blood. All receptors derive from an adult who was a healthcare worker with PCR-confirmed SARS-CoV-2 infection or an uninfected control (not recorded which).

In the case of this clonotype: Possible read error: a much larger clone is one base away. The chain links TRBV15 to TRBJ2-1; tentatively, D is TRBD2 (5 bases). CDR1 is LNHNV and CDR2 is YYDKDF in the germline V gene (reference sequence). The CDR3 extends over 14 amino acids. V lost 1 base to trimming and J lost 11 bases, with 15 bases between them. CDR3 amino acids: CATSRASGVNKQFF. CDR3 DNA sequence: TGTGCCACCAGCAGAGCTTCCGGGGTGAATAAGCAGTTCTTC.

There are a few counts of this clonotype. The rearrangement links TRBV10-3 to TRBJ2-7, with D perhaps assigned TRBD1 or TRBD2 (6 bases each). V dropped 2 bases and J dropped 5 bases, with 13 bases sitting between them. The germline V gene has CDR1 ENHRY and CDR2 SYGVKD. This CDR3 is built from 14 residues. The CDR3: CAISERGGLDEQYF. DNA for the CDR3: TGTGCCATCAGTGAGCGTGGGGGGCTTGACGAGCAGTACTTC.

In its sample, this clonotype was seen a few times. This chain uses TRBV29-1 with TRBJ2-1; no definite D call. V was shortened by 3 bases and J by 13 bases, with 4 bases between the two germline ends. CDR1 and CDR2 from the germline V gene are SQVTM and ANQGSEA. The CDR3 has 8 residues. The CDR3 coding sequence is TGCAGCGTTGAGGGACAGTTCTTC. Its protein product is CSVEGQFF.

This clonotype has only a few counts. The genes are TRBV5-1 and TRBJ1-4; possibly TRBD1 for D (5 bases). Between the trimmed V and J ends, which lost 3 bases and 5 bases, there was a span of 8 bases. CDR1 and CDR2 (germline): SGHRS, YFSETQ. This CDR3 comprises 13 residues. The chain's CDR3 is CASSSGPNEKLFF. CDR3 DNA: TGCGCCAGCAGCTCGGGACCAAATGAAAAACTGTTTTTT.

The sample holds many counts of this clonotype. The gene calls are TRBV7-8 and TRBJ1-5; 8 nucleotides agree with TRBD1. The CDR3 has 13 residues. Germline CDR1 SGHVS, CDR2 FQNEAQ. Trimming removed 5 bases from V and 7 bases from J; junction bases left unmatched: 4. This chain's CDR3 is CASSPTGEQPQHF. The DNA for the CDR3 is TGTGCCAGCAGCCCGACAGGGGAACAGCCCCAGCATTTT. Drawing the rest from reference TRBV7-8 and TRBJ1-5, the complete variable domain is GAGVSQSPRYKVAKRGQDVALRCDPISGHVSLFWYQQALGQGPEFLTYFQNEAQLDKSGLPSDRFFAERPEGSVSTLKIQRTQQEDSAVYLCASSPTGEQPQHFGDGTRLSIL.

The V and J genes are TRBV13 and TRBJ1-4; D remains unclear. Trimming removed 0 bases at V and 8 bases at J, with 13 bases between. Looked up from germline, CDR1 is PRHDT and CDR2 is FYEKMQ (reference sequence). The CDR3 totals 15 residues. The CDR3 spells CASSLGQSAAEKLFF. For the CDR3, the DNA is TGTGCCAGCAGCTTAGGGCAGTCAGCGGCCGAAAAACTGTTTTTT.

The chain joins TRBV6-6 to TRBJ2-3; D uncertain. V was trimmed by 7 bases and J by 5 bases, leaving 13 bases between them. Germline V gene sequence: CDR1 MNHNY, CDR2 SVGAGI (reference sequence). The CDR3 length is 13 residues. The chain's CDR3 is CASKGSAKDTQYF. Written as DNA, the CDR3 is TGTGCCAGCAAGGGCAGCGCGAAAGATACGCAGTATTTT.

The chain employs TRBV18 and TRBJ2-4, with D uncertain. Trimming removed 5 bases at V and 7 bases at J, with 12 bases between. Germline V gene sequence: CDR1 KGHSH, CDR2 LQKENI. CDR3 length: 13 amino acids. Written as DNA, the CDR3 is TGTGCCAGCTCAGTTGACGTCCACAACATTCAGTACTTC. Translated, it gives CASSVDVHNIQYF.

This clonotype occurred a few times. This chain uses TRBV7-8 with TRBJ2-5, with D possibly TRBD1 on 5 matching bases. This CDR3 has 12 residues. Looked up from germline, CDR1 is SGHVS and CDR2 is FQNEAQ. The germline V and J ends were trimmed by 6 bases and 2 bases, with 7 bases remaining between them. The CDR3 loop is CASRNRQETQYF. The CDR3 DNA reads TGTGCCAGCAGAAACAGGCAAGAGACCCAGTACTTC.

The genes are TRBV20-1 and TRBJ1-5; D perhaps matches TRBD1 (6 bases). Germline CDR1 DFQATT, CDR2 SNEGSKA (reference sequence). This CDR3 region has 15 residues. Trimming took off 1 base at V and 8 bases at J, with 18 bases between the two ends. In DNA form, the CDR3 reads TGCAGTGCTAGAGCCTCAGGGGCCAGGGGTGAGCCCCAGCATTTT. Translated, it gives CSARASGARGEPQHF.

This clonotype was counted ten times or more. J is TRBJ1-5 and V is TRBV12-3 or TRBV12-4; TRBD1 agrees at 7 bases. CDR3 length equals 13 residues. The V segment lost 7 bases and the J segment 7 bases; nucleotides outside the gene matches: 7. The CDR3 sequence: CASMGTAGQPQHF. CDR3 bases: TGTGCCAGCATGGGGACAGCCGGCCAGCCCCAGCATTTT.

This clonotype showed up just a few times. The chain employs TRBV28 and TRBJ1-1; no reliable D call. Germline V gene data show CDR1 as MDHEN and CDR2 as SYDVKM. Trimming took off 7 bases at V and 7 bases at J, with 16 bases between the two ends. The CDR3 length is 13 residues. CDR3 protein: CASTRTRFGEAFF. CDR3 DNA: TGTGCCAGCACCCGGACGAGGTTCGGTGAAGCTTTCTTT.

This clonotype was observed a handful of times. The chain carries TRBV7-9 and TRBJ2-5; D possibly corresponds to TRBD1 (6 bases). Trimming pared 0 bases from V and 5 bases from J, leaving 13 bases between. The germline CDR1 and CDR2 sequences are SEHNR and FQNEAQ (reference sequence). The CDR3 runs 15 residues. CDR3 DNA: TGTGCCAGCAGCTTAGCGCAGGGACAAGAGGAGACCCAGTACTTC. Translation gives CASSLAQGQEETQYF.

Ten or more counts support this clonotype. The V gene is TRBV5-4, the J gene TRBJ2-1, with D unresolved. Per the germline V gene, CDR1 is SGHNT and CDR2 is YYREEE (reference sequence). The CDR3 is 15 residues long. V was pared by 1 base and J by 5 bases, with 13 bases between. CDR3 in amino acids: CASSLPSPADNEQFF. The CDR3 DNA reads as TGTGCCAGCAGCTTGCCCTCCCCAGCAGACAATGAGCAGTTCTTC.

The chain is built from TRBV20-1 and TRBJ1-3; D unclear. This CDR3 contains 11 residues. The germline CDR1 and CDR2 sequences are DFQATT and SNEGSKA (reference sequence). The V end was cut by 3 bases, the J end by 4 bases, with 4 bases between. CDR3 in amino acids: CSASKGNTIYF. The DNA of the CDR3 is TGCAGTGCTAGCAAAGGAAACACCATATATTTT.

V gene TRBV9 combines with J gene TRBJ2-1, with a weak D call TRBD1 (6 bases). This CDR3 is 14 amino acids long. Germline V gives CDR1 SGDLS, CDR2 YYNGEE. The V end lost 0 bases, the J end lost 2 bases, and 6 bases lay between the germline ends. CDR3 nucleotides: TGTGCCAGCAGCGTAGGGACAGCCTACAATGAGCAGTTCTTC. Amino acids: CASSVGTAYNEQFF.

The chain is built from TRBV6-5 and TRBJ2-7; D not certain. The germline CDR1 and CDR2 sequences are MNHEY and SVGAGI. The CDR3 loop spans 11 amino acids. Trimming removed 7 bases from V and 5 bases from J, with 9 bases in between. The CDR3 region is CASTSFNEQYF. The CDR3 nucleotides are TGTGCCAGCACGTCTTTTAACGAGCAGTACTTC.

CDR3 protein: CASSQDMGGGLTDTQYF. The CDR3 nucleotides are TGCGCCAGCAGCCAAGATATGGGTGGGGGGCTCACAGATACGCAGTATTTT. V is TRBV4-3 and J is TRBJ2-3, with D perhaps being TRBD1 or TRBD2 (6 bases each). This CDR3 spans 17 amino acids. V dropped 0 bases and J dropped 2 bases, with 15 bases sitting between them. Germline V lookup: CDR1 LGHNA, CDR2 YSLEER.

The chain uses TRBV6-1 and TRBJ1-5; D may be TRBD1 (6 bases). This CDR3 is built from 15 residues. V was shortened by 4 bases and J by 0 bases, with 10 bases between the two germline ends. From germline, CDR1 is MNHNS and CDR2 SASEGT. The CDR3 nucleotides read TGTGCCAGCAGTGCAATACAGGGTAGCAATCAGCCCCAGCATTTT. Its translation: CASSAIQGSNQPQHF.

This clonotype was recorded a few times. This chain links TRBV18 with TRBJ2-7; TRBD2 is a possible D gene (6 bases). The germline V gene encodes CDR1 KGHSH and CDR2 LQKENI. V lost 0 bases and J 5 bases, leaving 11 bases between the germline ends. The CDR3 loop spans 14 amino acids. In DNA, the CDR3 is TGTGCCAGCTCACCACCGGGTTCGGGGGACGAGCAGTACTTC. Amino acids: CASSPPGSGDEQYF.

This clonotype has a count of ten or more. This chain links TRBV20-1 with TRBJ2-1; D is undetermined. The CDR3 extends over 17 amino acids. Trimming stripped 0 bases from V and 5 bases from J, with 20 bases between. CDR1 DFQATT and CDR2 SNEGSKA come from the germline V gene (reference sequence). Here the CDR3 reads CSARDGIWPPPHNEQFF. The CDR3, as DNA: TGCAGTGCTAGAGATGGCATCTGGCCCCCGCCACACAATGAGCAGTTCTTC.

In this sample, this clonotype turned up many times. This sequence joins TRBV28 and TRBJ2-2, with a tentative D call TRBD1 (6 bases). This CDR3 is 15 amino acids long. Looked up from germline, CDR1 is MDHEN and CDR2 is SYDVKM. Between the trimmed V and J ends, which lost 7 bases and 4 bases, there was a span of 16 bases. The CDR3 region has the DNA TGTGCCAGCAAATCCCGGGACATGCCCACCGGGGAGCTGTTTTTT. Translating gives CASKSRDMPTGELFF.

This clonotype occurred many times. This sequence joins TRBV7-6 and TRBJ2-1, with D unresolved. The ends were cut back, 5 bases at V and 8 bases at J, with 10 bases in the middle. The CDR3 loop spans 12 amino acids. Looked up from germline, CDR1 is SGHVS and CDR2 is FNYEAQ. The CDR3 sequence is CASSPKVHEQFF. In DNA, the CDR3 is TGTGCCAGCAGCCCCAAGGTTCATGAGCAGTTCTTC.

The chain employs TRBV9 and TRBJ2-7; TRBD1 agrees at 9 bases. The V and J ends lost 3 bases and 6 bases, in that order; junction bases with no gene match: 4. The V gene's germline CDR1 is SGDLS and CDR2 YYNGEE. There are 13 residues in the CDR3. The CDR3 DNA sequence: TGTGCCAGCAGCGAGGGACAGGGATCCGAGCAGTACTTC. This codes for CASSEGQGSEQYF.

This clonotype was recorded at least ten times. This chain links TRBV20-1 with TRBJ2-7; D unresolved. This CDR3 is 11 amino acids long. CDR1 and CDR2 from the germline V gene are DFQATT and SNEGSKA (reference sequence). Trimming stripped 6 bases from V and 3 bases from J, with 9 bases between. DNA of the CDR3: TGCAGTGCCGCACCCGGCTACGAGCAGTACTTC. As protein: CSAAPGYEQYF.

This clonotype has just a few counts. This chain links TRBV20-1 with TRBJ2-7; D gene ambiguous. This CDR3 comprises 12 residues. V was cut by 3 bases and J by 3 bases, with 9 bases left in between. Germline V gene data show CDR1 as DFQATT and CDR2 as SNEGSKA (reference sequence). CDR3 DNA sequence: TGCAGTGCTAGTGGGGAAAGCTACGAGCAGTACTTC. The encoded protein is CSASGESYEQYF.

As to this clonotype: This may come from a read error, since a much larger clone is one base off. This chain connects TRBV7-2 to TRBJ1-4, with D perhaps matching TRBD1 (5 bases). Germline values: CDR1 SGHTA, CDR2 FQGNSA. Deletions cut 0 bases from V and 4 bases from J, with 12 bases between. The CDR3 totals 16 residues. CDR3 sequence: CASSLAGRELNEKLFF. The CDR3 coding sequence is TGTGCCAGCAGCTTAGCGGGCAGGGAACTTAATGAAAAACTGTTTTTT.

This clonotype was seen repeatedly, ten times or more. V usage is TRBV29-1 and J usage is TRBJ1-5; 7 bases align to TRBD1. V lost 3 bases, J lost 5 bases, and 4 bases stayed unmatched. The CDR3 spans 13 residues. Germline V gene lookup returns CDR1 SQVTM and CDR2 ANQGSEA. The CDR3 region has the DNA TGCAGCGTTGAGACAGGGAATGATCAGCCCCAGCATTTT. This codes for CSVETGNDQPQHF.

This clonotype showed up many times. DNA for the CDR3: TGTGCCAGCAGCTTAGGTTATGGACAGTCATCCTACAATGAGCAGTTCTTC. Its protein is CASSLGYGQSSYNEQFF. This chain uses TRBV7-9 with TRBJ2-1; a weak D match, TRBD1 (6 bases). This CDR3 contains 17 residues. Germline lookup yields CDR1 SEHNR and CDR2 FQNEAQ (reference sequence). V was trimmed by 1 base and J by 1 base, leaving 14 bases between them.